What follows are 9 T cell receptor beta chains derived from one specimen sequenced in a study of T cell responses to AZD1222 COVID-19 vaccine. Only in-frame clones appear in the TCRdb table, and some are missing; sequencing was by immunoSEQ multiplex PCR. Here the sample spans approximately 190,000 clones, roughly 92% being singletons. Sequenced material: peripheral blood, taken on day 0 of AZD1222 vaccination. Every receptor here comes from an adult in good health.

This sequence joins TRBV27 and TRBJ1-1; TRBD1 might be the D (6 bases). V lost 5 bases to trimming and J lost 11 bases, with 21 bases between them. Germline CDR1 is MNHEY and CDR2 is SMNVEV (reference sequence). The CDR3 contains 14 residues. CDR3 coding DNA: TGTGCCAGCAGTCTGGGGGGCGGGGCCCAGAGGGCTTTCTTT. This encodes CASSLGGGAQRAFF.

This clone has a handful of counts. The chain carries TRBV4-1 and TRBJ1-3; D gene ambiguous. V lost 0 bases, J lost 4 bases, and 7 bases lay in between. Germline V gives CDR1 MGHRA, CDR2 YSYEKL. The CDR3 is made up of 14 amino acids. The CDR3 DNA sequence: TGCGCCAGCAGCCAAGAAGGCCACGGAAACACCATATATTTT. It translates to CASSQEGHGNTIYF.

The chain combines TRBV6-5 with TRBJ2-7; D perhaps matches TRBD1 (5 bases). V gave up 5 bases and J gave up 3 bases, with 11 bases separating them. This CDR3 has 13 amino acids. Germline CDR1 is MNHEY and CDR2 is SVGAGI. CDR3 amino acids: CASSRTSFYEQYF. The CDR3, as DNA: TGTGCCAGCAGTCGGACATCGTTCTACGAGCAGTACTTC.

The CDR3 region has the DNA TGTGCCAGCGGTCTGGACAGGATGAACACTGAAGCTTTCTTT. Translating it yields CASGLDRMNTEAFF. V gene TRBV27 combines with J gene TRBJ1-1; TRBD1 matches 7 bases. This CDR3 has 14 residues. The V and J ends lost 8 bases and 0 bases, in that order; junction bases with no gene match: 6. CDR1 and CDR2 from the germline V gene are MNHEY and SMNVEV (reference sequence).

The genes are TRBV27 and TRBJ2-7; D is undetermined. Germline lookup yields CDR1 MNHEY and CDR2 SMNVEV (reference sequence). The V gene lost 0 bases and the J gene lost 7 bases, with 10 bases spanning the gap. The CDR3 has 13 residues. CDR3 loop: CASSLSPGREQYF. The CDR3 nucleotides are TGTGCCAGCAGTTTATCCCCAGGACGGGAGCAGTACTTC.

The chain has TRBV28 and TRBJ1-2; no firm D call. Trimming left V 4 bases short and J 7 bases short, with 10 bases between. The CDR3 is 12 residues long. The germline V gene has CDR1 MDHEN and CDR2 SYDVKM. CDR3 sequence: CASSSLRGGYTF. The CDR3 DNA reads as TGTGCCAGCAGTTCGCTTCGAGGTGGCTACACCTTC.

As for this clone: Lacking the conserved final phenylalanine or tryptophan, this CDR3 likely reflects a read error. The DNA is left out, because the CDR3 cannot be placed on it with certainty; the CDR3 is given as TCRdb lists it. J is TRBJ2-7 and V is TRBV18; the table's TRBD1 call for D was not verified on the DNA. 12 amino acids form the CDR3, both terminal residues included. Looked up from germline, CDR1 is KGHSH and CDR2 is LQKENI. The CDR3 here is CASSQGQGDPAL.

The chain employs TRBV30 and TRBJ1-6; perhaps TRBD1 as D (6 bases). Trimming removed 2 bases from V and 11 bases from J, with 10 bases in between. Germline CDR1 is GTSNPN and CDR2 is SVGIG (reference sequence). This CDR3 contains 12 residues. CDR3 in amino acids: CAWSRNRAPLHF. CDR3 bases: TGTGCCTGGAGTAGGAACAGGGCACCCCTCCACTTT. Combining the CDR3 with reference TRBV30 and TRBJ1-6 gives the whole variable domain SQTIHQWPATLVQPVGSPLSLECTVEGTSNPNLYWYRQAAGRGLQLLFYSVGIGQISSEVPQNLSASRPQDRQFILSSKKLLLSDSGFYLCAWSRNRAPLHFGNGTRLTVT.

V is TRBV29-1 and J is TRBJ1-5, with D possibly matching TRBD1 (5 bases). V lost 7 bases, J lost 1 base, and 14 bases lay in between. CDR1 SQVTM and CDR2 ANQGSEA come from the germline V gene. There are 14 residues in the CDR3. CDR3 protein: CSAWDRGSNQPQHF. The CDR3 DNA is TGCAGCGCATGGGACCGAGGGAGCAATCAGCCCCAGCATTTT.